The rows below give T cell receptor beta chains drawn from one sample of a study of T-cell reconstitution after alpha-beta-depleted transplantation in children. TCRdb independently ran MiXCR on the PCR reads; one entry per CDR3 protein. This sample has hundreds of thousands of distinct CDR3 sequences, with 10% to 15% found just once. The sequences come from PBMCs, mostly from graft donor cells, collected 360 days after TCRalphabeta/CD19-depleted stem cell transplant. These receptors were obtained from a male patient younger than 18 who had a stem cell transplant for acute myeloid leukemia, so the T cells may come from the graft donor. Each CDR3 is given with its conserved first and last residue. The D gene is left open where the match is weak. The listing skips clone size in some rows; elsewhere it reads once, few, many or a size class.

CDR3nt: TGTGCCAGCAGTTTGGGCCTACTTCCAGATACGCAGTATTTT
CDR3aa: CASSLGLLPDTQYF
d_gene: .
abundance: many
j_gene: TRBJ2-3
v_gene: TRBV28

CDR3nt: TGTGCCAGCAGCTGGGGAAGGTTGCCGTACGAGCAGTACTTC
CDR3aa: CASSWGRLPYEQYF
d_gene: .
abundance: .
j_gene: TRBJ2-7
v_gene: TRBV7-2

CDR3nt: TGTGCCAGCAGTTTTCGCAGGGGGCTTTACGAGCAGTACTTC
CDR3aa: CASSFRRGLYEQYF
d_gene: TRBD1
abundance: few
j_gene: TRBJ2-7
v_gene: TRBV28

CDR3nt: TGCAGCGTTTTATCGGGACAGGGGATACCCGGGGAGCTGTTTTTT
CDR3aa: CSVLSGQGIPGELFF
d_gene: TRBD1
abundance: .
j_gene: TRBJ2-2
v_gene: TRBV29-1

CDR3nt: TGTGCCAGCAGCCGGAGGGGGTACGACACCGGGGAGCTGTTTTTT
CDR3aa: CASSRRGYDTGELFF
d_gene: .
abundance: .
j_gene: TRBJ2-2
v_gene: TRBV5-6

CDR3nt: TGTGCCAGCAGTTTTGACAGCCCCTCAGGGGCCTATGGCTACACCTTC
CDR3aa: CASSFDSPSGAYGYTF
d_gene: .
abundance: .
j_gene: TRBJ1-2
v_gene: TRBV28

CDR3nt: TGTGCCAGCAGTTACCAAGGACCCCCGACAGCCGGGGAGCTGTTTTTT
CDR3aa: CASSYQGPPTAGELFF
d_gene: .
abundance: .
j_gene: TRBJ2-2
v_gene: TRBV6-5

CDR3nt: TGCAGCCCCAGGGAAGTGGCGGGGGTCTCCTACAATGAGCAGTTCTTC
CDR3aa: CSPREVAGVSYNEQFF
d_gene: TRBD2
abundance: many
j_gene: TRBJ2-1
v_gene: TRBV29-1

CDR3nt: TGTGCCAGCACCACGACAGGGGGTTTGCAAGACACCATATATTTT
CDR3aa: CASTTTGGLQDTIYF
d_gene: TRBD1
abundance: many
j_gene: TRBJ1-3
v_gene: TRBV12-3/TRBV12-4

CDR3nt: TGTGCCAGCTCACCACCGGGACTAGTTTTGAACGAGCAGTACTTC
CDR3aa: CASSPPGLVLNEQYF
d_gene: TRBD2
abundance: .
j_gene: TRBJ2-7
v_gene: TRBV18

CDR3nt: TGTGCCAGCAGTTCAACCCGACCAATTGTGGATAGCGGGAGGAGGGAGACCCAGTACTTC
CDR3aa: CASSSTRPIVDSGRRETQYF
d_gene: TRBD2
abundance: .
j_gene: TRBJ2-5
v_gene: TRBV12-3/TRBV12-4

CDR3nt: TGTGCCAGCAGCTTAGGAGAGCGCTCTGGAAACACCATATATTTT
CDR3aa: CASSLGERSGNTIYF
d_gene: .
abundance: few
j_gene: TRBJ1-3
v_gene: TRBV11-2

CDR3nt: TGCAGCGTTGAGAGACCGGGACAGAGTTCCTATGGCTACACCTTC
CDR3aa: CSVERPGQSSYGYTF
d_gene: TRBD1
abundance: .
j_gene: TRBJ1-2
v_gene: TRBV29-1

CDR3nt: TGTGCCATCAGTAGAGGAGGCTACACAGATACGCAGTATTTT
CDR3aa: CAISRGGYTDTQYF
d_gene: .
abundance: .
j_gene: TRBJ2-3
v_gene: TRBV10-3

CDR3nt: TGTGCCTGGACCCCGGGACACCTGTGGGAGCAGTACTTC
CDR3aa: CAWTPGHLWEQYF
d_gene: .
abundance: .
j_gene: TRBJ2-7
v_gene: TRBV30

CDR3nt: TGTGCCAGCAGTTCCTATCAGCCCCAGCATTTT
CDR3aa: CASSSYQPQHF
d_gene: .
abundance: many
j_gene: TRBJ1-5
v_gene: TRBV28

CDR3nt: TGTGCCAGCAGTCCAGTATTCCGGGAGCAGTTCTTC
CDR3aa: CASSPVFREQFF
d_gene: .
abundance: .
j_gene: TRBJ2-1
v_gene: TRBV28

CDR3nt: TGCAGTGCTAGACCGGGGGGATTGTTGTCCTACAATGAGCAGTTCTTC
CDR3aa: CSARPGGLLSYNEQFF
d_gene: TRBD2
abundance: .
j_gene: TRBJ2-1
v_gene: TRBV20-1

CDR3nt: TGTGCCAGCAGCTTAGTCAATCGAGATACGCAGTATTTT
CDR3aa: CASSLVNRDTQYF
d_gene: .
abundance: .
j_gene: TRBJ2-3
v_gene: TRBV7-8

CDR3nt: TGTGCCAGTCATATTGAGGCGGGAGGGAGTAATGAGCAGTTCTTC
CDR3aa: CASHIEAGGSNEQFF
d_gene: TRBD2
abundance: few
j_gene: TRBJ2-1
v_gene: TRBV6-5

CDR3nt: TGTGCCAGCAGCCAGTTCGGGGTAGTATTATGCGAGCAGTACTTC
CDR3aa: CASSQFGVVLCEQYF
d_gene: .
abundance: few
j_gene: TRBJ2-7
v_gene: TRBV9

CDR3nt: TGCGCCAGCAGCTCCGGACTAGCGGGAGGACTAAGCTCCTACGAGCAGTACTTC
CDR3aa: CASSSGLAGGLSSYEQYF
d_gene: TRBD2
abundance: .
j_gene: TRBJ2-7
v_gene: TRBV5-1